The 15 T cell receptor beta chains in this list originate from one sample, sequenced in a study of T cells in Graves' hyperthyroidism and ophthalmopathy. Amplification of TCR beta CDR3 regions used RNA as the template. Using the HTBI primer set, a first-round RT-PCR was run on the TCR CDR3. TCRdb called the multiplex PCR reads again in MiXCR, with one record for every CDR3 protein. The data contain a few hundred thousand distinct CDR3 sequences, about a sixth of them singletons. Sample: blood. Receptors originate from a woman between 35 and 50 years old with Graves' ophthalmopathy.

This clonotype was seen repeatedly, ten times or more. The J gene is TRBJ2-3, the V gene TRBV2, with D unclear. V was shortened by 6 bases and J by 10 bases, with 17 bases between the two germline ends. Germline CDR1 is SNHLY and CDR2 is FYNNEI. CDR3 size: 13 residues. CDR3 region: CASRQDLSSSQYF. In nucleotides, the CDR3 is TGTGCCAGCAGACAAGACCTCTCTTCCTCGCAGTATTTT.

The V call is TRBV7-9, the J call TRBJ2-7; D is unclear. Germline CDR1 reads SEHNR; CDR2 reads FQNEAQ (reference sequence). This CDR3 contains 15 residues. Trimming cost V 6 bases and J 4 bases, with 19 bases left between them. CDR3 sequence reads: CASSSTALPQYEQYF. The CDR3, as DNA: TGTGCCAGCAGTTCCACAGCTCTTCCACAATACGAGCAGTACTTC.

J is TRBJ2-2 and V is TRBV11-3, with D tentatively TRBD2 (6 bases). Germline CDR1 reads SGHNT; CDR2 reads YENEEA. V lost 2 bases to trimming and J lost 0 bases, with 16 bases between them. This CDR3 contains 18 residues. CDR3 protein: CASSLSKLGLSNTGELFF. CDR3 nucleotide sequence: TGTGCCAGCAGCTTATCTAAGTTAGGACTATCGAACACCGGGGAGCTGTTTTTT.

This clonotype was seen only once. The rearrangement links TRBV29-1 to TRBJ1-1; TRBD1 aligns across 7 bases. This CDR3 has 12 amino acids. With 5 bases clipped from V and 8 bases from J, the junction kept 8 bases outside the gene matches. CDR1 and CDR2 from the germline V gene are SQVTM and ANQGSEA. In nucleotides, the CDR3 is TGCAGCGTTCCCGCCGGGACAGCCGAAGCTTTCTTT. Translation gives CSVPAGTAEAFF. The variable domain in full, completed from reference TRBV29-1 and TRBJ1-1, reads SAVISQKPSRDICQRGTSLTIQCQVDSQVTMMFWYRQQPGQSLTLIATANQGSEATYESGFVIDKFPISRPNLTFSTLTVSNMSPEDSSIYLCSVPAGTAEAFFGQGTRLTVV.

This chain connects TRBV3-1 to TRBJ2-6; D gene uncertain. There are 19 residues in the CDR3. The germline V gene encodes CDR1 LGHDT and CDR2 YNNKEL (reference sequence). The V end was cut by 1 base, the J end by 0 bases, with 16 bases between. CDR3 nucleotides: TGTGCCAGCAGCCAAGGAGAGTGGGGTTCCCTCTCTGGGGCCAACGTCCTGACTTTC. Encoded protein: CASSQGEWGSLSGANVLTF. The full variable domain, in which reference TRBV3-1 and TRBJ2-6 provide the parts outside the CDR3, is DTAVSQTPKYLVTQMGNDKSIKCEQNLGHDTMYWYKQDSKKFLKIMFSYNNKELIINETVPNRFSPKSPDKAHLNLHINSLELGDSAVYFCASSQGEWGSLSGANVLTFGAGSRLTVL.

This clonotype occurred many times. The chain joins TRBV6-1 to TRBJ1-1; no clear D. The V and J ends lost 6 bases and 5 bases respectively, with 16 bases between them. The germline gives CDR1 MNHNS, CDR2 SASEGT. The CDR3 extends over 14 amino acids. CDR3 nucleotide sequence: TGTGCCAGCAGCTCTTGGGGATTTGGGACTGAAGCTTTCTTT. Its protein product is CASSSWGFGTEAFF.

The gene calls are TRBV6-1 and TRBJ1-4; 9 bases map to TRBD1. The CDR3 length is 15 residues. Germline V lookup: CDR1 MNHNS, CDR2 SASEGT. DNA of the CDR3: TGTACCGGCAGTGAAGACCGACAGGGGGGTGAAAAACTGTTTTTT. Encoded protein: CTGSEDRQGGEKLFF.

On this clonotype itself: At one boundary the junction diverges from the germline segment, which might be a read error. V gene TRBV30 combines with J gene TRBJ2-1; D may be TRBD2 (7 bases). The CDR3 is made up of 11 amino acids. CDR1 and CDR2 from the germline V gene are GTSNPN and SVGIG (reference sequence). CDR3 sequence (DNA): TGCGCCTGGAACCGGGGGGCGGGGCAGTTCTTC. The encoded protein is CAWNRGAGQFF.

This clonotype has a count of ten or more. The genes are TRBV18 and TRBJ1-4; D call uncertain. Trimming cost V 8 bases and J 7 bases, with 14 bases left between them. There are 13 residues in the CDR3. Looked up from germline, CDR1 is KGHSH and CDR2 is LQKENI. CDR3 amino acids: CASQARNSEKLFF. The CDR3 DNA sequence: TGTGCCAGCCAAGCGAGAAACTCTGAAAAACTGTTTTTT. Together with reference TRBV18 and TRBJ1-4, the CDR3 gives the full variable domain: NAGVMQNPRHLVRRRGQEARLRCSPMKGHSHVYWYRQLPEEGLKFMVYLQKENIIDESGMPKERFSAEFPKEGPSILRIQQVVRGDSAAYFCASQARNSEKLFFGSGTQLSVL.

This clonotype was recorded many times. The V and J genes are TRBV20-1 and TRBJ2-7; D perhaps matches TRBD2 (5 bases). The CDR3 is made up of 14 amino acids. Per the germline V gene, CDR1 is DFQATT and CDR2 is SNEGSKA (reference sequence). The V gene lost 6 bases and the J gene lost 2 bases, with 17 bases spanning the gap. The DNA for the CDR3 is TGCAGTGCCACGTCGGGGAGCTTCCCCTACGAGCAGTACTTC. This translates into CSATSGSFPYEQYF.

This clonotype showed up many times. The chain couples TRBV5-1 to TRBJ1-5; D unresolved. This CDR3 region has 13 residues. Germline CDR1 is SGHRS and CDR2 is YFSETQ. Trimming removed 0 bases from V and 6 bases from J, with 7 bases in between. The CDR3 DNA sequence: TGCGCCAGCAGCTTGGGGAGTGGTCAGCCCCAGCATTTT. This sequence encodes CASSLGSGQPQHF.

This clonotype came up many times. This chain connects TRBV7-9 to TRBJ2-3; D possibly matches TRBD1 or TRBD2 (7 bases each). The CDR3 contains 15 residues. Germline V gene sequence: CDR1 SEHNR, CDR2 FQNEAQ (reference sequence). The ends were cut back, 5 bases at V and 2 bases at J, with 14 bases in the middle. The CDR3 sequence is CASSPGGADTDTQYF. The DNA for the CDR3 is TGTGCCAGCAGCCCAGGGGGGGCCGACACAGATACGCAGTATTTT. Variable domain in full (rest from reference TRBV7-9 and TRBJ2-3): DTGVSQNPRHKITKRGQNVTFRCDPISEHNRLYWYRQTLGQGPEFLTYFQNEAQLEKSRLLSDRFSAERPKGSFSTLEIQRTEQGDSAMYLCASSPGGADTDTQYFGPGTRLTVL.

This clonotype was counted ten times or more. This chain joins TRBV7-8 and TRBJ2-3; possible D gene TRBD1, 6 bases. The germline V gene has CDR1 SGHVS and CDR2 FQNEAQ. The CDR3 consists of 14 residues. V was shortened by 6 bases and J by 6 bases, with 16 bases between the two germline ends. The CDR3 sequence: CASRQFRTADTQYF. The CDR3 region has the DNA TGTGCCAGCAGACAGTTCAGGACAGCCGATACGCAGTATTTT.

This clonotype was seen repeatedly, ten times or more. This chain connects TRBV28 to TRBJ1-2; D ambiguous. V gave up 1 base and J gave up 4 bases, with 7 bases separating them. The germline CDR1 and CDR2 sequences are MDHEN and SYDVKM. CDR3 length: 13 amino acids. CDR3 sequence: CASSLSAGYGYTF. As DNA, the CDR3 is TGTGCCAGCAGTTTATCGGCAGGCTATGGCTACACCTTC.

The table lists this clonotype with a few counts. The chain couples TRBV18 to TRBJ2-5; 10 bases match TRBD2. The CDR3 sequence is 18 residues long. J was trimmed by 1 base and V by 1 base; bases with no gene match: 9. The V gene's germline CDR1 is KGHSH and CDR2 LQKENI. As DNA, the CDR3 is TGTGCCAGCTCACCACAGGAAGCGGGAGGGAGATTCCAAGAGACCCAGTACTTC. Protein sequence: CASSPQEAGGRFQETQYF.